This T cell receptor beta chain was observed in a study of cytomegalovirus exposure and HLA in healthy donors. Study-wide background: As released early, the data held about 85 million unique TCRs from HLA-typed donors.

After removal of 8 bases from V and 6 bases from J, the junction contained 4 bases not matched to a gene. Germline lookup yields CDR1 MDHEN and CDR2 SYDVKM. The CDR3 consists of 12 residues. PCR amplification relied on 60 Vbeta primers (plus 13 Jbeta primers). Original processing methods: Unique TCR beta chains totaled roughly 80 million in a later count, with around 10 million of them shared. Data came from immunoSEQ multiplex PCR; TCRdb stores just in-frame clones and leaves some out. The DNA gave D and trimming, while V, J and clone size come from that table. This table holds 150,000 to 200,000 clones, roughly 80% found once. Study conclusions and caveats: The records held CMV serostatus as the only immune exposure information. A missense DCLRE1C variant was associated with V- and J-gene trimming of TCR beta chains in a later analysis, and an independent cohort replicated the association.

About this clone itself: Its antigen is not identified.

Sequencing was carried out using PBMCs. This TCR came from a man younger than 35 in good health and CMV-seronegative. The chain recombines TRBV28 with TRBJ1-2; 9 nucleotides align to TRBD1. The CDR3 sequence is CASQTGGHGYTF. The CDR3 nucleotides read TGTGCCAGCCAAACAGGGGGCCATGGCTACACCTTC.